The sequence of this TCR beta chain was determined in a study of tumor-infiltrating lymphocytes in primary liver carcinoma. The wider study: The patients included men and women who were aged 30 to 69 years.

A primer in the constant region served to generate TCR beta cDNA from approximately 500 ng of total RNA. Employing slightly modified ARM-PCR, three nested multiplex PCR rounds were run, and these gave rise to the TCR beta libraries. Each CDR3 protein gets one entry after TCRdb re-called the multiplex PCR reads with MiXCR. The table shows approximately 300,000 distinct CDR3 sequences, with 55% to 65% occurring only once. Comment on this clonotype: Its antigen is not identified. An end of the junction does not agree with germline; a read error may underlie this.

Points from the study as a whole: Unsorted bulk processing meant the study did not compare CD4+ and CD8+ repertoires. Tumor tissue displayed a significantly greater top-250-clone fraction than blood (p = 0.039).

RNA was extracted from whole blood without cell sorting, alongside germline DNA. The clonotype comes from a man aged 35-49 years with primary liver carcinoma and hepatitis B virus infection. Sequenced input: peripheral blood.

CDR3 coding DNA: TGTGCCACCACCAGAGAGTCAACTAATGAAAAACTGTTTTTT. Its protein product is CATTRESTNEKLFF. This chain joins TRBV15 and TRBJ1-4; the D is unclear. This CDR3 has 14 amino acids. Per the germline V gene, CDR1 is LNHNV and CDR2 is YYDKDF (reference sequence).